This T cell receptor beta chain was recovered during a study of Ad26.COV2.S vaccination and SARS-CoV-2 variants. Study-wide findings and caveats: It was found that vaccine and placebo recipients had similar non-spike TCR breadth.

This CDR3 spans 16 amino acids. Trimming stripped 5 bases from V and 5 bases from J, with 19 bases between. Germline values: CDR1 MDHEN, CDR2 SYDVKM. In regard to this clone: Antigen: not known.

Using immunoSEQ multiplex PCR, the repertoire was profiled, and TCRdb retains in-frame clones only, with some absent. The sample contains roughly 300,000 clones, roughly 89% of which appear only once. Treatment of the sample: 19 received Ad26.COV2.S at low or high dose, single or two shots; roughly 5 received placebo; per-sample allocation not given. The samples were gathered on day 63 after the first injection of vaccine or placebo. Donor was an adult aged 18-55 years in Boston. Participants' vaccine, an Ad26 vector, delivered Wuhan-strain SARS-CoV-2 spike. The receptor's source is a person aged 18-60 years who received the Ad26.COV2.S COVID-19 vaccine or a placebo. This material consisted of peripheral blood, taken in a trial of Ad26.COV2.S vaccine versus placebo. This sequence joins TRBV28 and TRBJ2-1; the D gene could be TRBD1 or TRBD2 (5 bases each). Here the CDR3 DNA reads TGTGCCAGCAGTGAAGAGGGGCCCCTTGGTAACAATGAGCAGTTCTTC. It translates to CASSEEGPLGNNEQFF.